This paragraph reports one T cell receptor beta chain. The sample belongs to a study of blood T cell repertoires in COVID-19. As for the study in general: Acute-phase and convalescent COVID-19 samples originated in the United States, Italy and Spain. T cells, B-cell-depleted T cells, or PBMCs provided the cDNA or gDNA that served as material.

Trimming cost V 0 bases and J 5 bases, with 14 bases left between them. This CDR3 is 16 amino acids long. Germline CDR1 WNHNN, CDR2 SYGVQD (reference sequence). Ages ranged from 18 to 89 years, with residence in around 24 US areas. As originally analysed: Counts of nucleated cells, estimated from reference gene primer amplification, were obtained. The table came from immunoSEQ multiplex PCR; TCRdb's copy has only in-frame clones and leaves some out. Clonal size and the V and J genes are those of that table, whereas D and trimming came from the DNA. The table has 200,000 to 250,000 clones, approximately 90% seen once.

Source material: PBMCs or T cells enriched from blood (not recorded which). V gene TRBV10-1 combines with J gene TRBJ2-1; possibly TRBD2 for D (6 bases). The TCR comes from a man aged 18 to 30 with acute COVID-19. The CDR3 loop reads CASSESIVAAHNEQFF. The CDR3 region has the DNA TGCGCCAGCAGTGAGTCGATAGTAGCGGCCCACAATGAGCAGTTCTTC.